The clone carrying this T cell receptor beta chain was seen a few times. The target antigen is unknown. The authors reverse transcribed all of the isolated RNA, so sequencing captured expressed TCRB transcripts. The assay was immunoSEQ multiplex PCR, and TCRdb's table has in-frame clones only and misses some. The sample includes about 150,000 clones, over 9.5% of them seen just once. Between the trimmed V and J ends, which lost 5 bases and 2 bases, there was a span of 12 bases. The CDR3 is 14 residues long. The V gene's germline CDR1 is ENHRY and CDR2 SYGVKD. The data derive from a study of beta chain features in type 1 diabetes. The study's findings and limits: Compared with healthy donors, patients appeared to share more similar naive, central memory and regulatory TCRB repertoires. Overrepresentation of cells with high TCR expression could result from cDNA sequencing.

This clonotype originated in a man aged 18 to 29 in good health. The chain employs TRBV10-3 and TRBJ1-2; perhaps TRBD1 as D (6 bases). The sample taken for sequencing was naive CD4+ T cells from blood. The CDR3 bases are TGTGCCATCAGTTCAACAGGGATGAACTATGGCTACACCTTC. This translates into CAISSTGMNYGYTF.